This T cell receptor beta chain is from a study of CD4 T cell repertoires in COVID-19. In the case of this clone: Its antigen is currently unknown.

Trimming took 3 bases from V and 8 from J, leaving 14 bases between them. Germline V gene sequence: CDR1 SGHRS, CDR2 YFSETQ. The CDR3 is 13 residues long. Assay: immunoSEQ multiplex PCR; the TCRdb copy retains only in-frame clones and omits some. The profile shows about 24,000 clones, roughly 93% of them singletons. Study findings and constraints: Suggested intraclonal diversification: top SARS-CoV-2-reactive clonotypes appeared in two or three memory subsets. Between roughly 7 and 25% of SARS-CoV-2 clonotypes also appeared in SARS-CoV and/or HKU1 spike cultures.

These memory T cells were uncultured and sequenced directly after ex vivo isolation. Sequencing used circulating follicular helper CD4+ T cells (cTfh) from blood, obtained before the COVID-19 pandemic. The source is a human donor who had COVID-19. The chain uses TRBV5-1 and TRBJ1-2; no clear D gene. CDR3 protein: CASSSQEGSGYTF. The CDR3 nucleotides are TGCGCCAGCAGCTCACAAGAGGGTTCGGGCTACACCTTC.